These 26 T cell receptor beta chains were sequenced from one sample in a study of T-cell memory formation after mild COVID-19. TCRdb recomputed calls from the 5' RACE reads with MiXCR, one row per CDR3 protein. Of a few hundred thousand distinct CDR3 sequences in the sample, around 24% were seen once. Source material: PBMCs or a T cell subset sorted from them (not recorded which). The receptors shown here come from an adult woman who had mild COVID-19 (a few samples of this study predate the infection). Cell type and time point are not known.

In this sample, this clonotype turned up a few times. CDR3 in DNA: TGTGCCAGCGGACTCGCCGGGAGACTGGGGGGGGATGAGCAGTTCTTC. This codes for CASGLAGRLGGDEQFF. This chain connects TRBV11-3 to TRBJ2-1; 7 bases map to TRBD2. The CDR3 totals 16 residues. Germline CDR1 is SGHNT and CDR2 is YENEEA. The V gene end was trimmed by 8 bases and the J gene end by 8 bases; junction bases not matched to a gene: 18. The complete variable domain, with remaining parts taken from reference TRBV11-3 and TRBJ2-1, reads EAGVVQSPRYKIIEKKQPVAFWCNPISGHNTLYWYLQNLGQGPELLIRYENEEAVDDSQLPKDRFSAERLKGVDSTLKIQPAELGDSAVYLCASGLAGRLGGDEQFFGPGTRLTVL.

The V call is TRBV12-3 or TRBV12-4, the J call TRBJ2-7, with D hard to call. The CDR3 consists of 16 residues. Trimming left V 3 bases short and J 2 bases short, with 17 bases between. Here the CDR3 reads CASSFFSLQAAYEQYF. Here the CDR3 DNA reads TGTGCCAGCAGTTTTTTTTCTTTGCAGGCGGCCTACGAGCAGTACTTC.

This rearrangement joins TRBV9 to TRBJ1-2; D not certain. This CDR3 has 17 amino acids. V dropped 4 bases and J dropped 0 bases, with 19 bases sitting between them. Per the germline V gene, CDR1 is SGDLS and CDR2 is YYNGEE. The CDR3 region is CASSHLMREDTNYGYTF. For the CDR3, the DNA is TGTGCCAGCAGCCACCTGATGCGTGAAGACACTAACTATGGCTACACCTTC.

CDR3 sequence: CASSLPPGRGSPLHF. The CDR3 nucleotides are TGTGCCAGCAGCCTACCCCCAGGACGAGGTTCACCCCTCCACTTT. The J gene is TRBJ1-6, the V gene TRBV14; D remains ambiguous. Between the trimmed V and J ends, which lost 4 bases and 9 bases, there was a span of 16 bases. Germline loops: CDR1 SGHDN, CDR2 FVKESK. CDR3 length: 15 amino acids.

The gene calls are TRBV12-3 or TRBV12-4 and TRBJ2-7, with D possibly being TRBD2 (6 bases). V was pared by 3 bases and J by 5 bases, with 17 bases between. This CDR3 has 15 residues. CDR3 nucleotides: TGTGCCAGCAGTTTCACGGGAGTGGGGAAAAACGAGCAGTACTTC. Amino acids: CASSFTGVGKNEQYF.

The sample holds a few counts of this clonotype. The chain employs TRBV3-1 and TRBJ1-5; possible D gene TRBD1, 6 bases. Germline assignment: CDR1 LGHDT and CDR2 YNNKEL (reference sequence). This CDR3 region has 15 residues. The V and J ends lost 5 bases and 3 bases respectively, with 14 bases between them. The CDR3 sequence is CASSLSDSLNQPQHF. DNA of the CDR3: TGTGCCAGCAGCTTATCGGACAGCCTCAATCAGCCCCAGCATTTT. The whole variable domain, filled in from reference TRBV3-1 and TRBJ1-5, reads DTAVSQTPKYLVTQMGNDKSIKCEQNLGHDTMYWYKQDSKKFLKIMFSYNNKELIINETVPNRFSPKSPDKAHLNLHINSLELGDSAVYFCASSLSDSLNQPQHFGDGTRLSIL.

CDR3 bases: TGTGCCAGCAGCCTTGGAGGACAGGGGGCAGTCGGGGAGCTGTTTTTT. This sequence encodes CASSLGGQGAVGELFF. The rearrangement uses TRBV7-3 and TRBJ2-2; 11 bases match TRBD1. Germline CDR1 and CDR2: SGHTA and FQGTGA. The CDR3 covers 16 residues. Trimming cost V 5 bases and J 7 bases; bases outside gene matches: 9.

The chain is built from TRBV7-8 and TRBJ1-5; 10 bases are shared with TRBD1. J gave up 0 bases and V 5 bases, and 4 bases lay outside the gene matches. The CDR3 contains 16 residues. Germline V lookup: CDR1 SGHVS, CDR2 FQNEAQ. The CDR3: CASSRDRGASNQPQHF. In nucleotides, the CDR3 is TGTGCCAGCAGCCGGGACAGGGGTGCTAGCAATCAGCCCCAGCATTTT.

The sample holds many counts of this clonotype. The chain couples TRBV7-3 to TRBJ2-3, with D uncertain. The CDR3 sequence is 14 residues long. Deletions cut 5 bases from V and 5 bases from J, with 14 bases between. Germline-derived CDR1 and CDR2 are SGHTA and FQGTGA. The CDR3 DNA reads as TGTGCCAGCAGCGCCACCCCTTTACTAGATACGCAGTATTTT. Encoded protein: CASSATPLLDTQYF.

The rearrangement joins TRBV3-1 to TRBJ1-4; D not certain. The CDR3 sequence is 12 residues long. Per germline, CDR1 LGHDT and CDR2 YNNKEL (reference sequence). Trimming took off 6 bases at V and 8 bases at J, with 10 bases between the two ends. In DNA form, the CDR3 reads TGTGCCAGCAGTAACTTTGGAGAAAAACTGTTTTTT. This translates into CASSNFGEKLFF.

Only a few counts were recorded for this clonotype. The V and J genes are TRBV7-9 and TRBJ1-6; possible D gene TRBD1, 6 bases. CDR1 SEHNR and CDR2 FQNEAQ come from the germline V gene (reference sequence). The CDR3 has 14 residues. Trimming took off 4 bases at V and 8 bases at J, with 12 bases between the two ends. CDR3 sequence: CASSYDRKDSPLHF. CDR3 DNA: TGTGCCAGCAGCTACGACAGGAAAGATTCACCCCTCCACTTT.

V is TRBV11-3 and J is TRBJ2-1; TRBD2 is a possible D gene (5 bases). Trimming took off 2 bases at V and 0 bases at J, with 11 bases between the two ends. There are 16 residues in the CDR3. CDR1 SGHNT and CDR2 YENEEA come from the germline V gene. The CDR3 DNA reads TGTGCCAGCAGCTTAAGCGGAGCTAGCTCCTACAATGAGCAGTTCTTC. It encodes CASSLSGASSYNEQFF. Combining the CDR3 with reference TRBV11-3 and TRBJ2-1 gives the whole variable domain EAGVVQSPRYKIIEKKQPVAFWCNPISGHNTLYWYLQNLGQGPELLIRYENEEAVDDSQLPKDRFSAERLKGVDSTLKIQPAELGDSAVYLCASSLSGASSYNEQFFGPGTRLTVL.

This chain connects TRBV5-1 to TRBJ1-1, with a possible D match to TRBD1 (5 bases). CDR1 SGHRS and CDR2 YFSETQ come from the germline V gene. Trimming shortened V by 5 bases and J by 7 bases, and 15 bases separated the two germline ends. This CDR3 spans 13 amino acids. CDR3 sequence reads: CASRSGGTLEAFF. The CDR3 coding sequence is TGCGCCAGCAGAAGTGGAGGGACCCTTGAAGCTTTCTTT.

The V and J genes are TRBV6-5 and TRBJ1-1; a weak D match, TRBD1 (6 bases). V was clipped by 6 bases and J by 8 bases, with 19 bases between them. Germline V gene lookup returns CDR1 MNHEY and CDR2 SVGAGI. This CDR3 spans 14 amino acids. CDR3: CASSPETGSREAFF. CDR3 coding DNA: TGTGCCAGCAGCCCCGAAACAGGGTCGAGGGAAGCTTTCTTT.

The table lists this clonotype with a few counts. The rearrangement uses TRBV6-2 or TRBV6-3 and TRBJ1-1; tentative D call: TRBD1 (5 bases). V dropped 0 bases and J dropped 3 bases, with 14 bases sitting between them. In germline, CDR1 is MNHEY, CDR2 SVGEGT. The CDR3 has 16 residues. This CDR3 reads CASSYSRDGADTEAFF. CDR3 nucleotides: TGTGCCAGCAGTTACTCGAGGGACGGGGCGGACACTGAAGCTTTCTTT.

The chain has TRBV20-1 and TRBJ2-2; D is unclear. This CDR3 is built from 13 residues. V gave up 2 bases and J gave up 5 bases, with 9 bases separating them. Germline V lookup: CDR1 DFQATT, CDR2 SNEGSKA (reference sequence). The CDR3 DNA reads TGCAGTGCTAGAAAGGCCGAGACCGGGGAGCTGTTTTTT. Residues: CSARKAETGELFF.

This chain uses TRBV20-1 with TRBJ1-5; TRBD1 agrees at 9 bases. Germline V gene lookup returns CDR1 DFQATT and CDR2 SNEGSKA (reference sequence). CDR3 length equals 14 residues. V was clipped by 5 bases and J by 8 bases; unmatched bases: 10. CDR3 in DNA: TGCAGTGCTCAGGCCGGACAGGGGATTGAGCCCCAGCATTTT. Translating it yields CSAQAGQGIEPQHF.

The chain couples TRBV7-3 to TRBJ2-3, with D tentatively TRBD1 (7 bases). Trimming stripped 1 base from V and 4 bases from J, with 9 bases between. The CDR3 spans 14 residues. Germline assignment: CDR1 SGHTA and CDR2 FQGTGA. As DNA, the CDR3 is TGTGCCAGCAGCTTAATCAGGGGGGCAGATACGCAGTATTTT. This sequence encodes CASSLIRGADTQYF. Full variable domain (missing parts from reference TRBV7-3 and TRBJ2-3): GAGVSQTPSNKVTEKGKYVELRCDPISGHTALYWYRQSLGQGPEFLIYFQGTGAADDSGLPNDRFFAVRPEGSVSTLKIQRTERGDSAVYLCASSLIRGADTQYFGPGTRLTVL.

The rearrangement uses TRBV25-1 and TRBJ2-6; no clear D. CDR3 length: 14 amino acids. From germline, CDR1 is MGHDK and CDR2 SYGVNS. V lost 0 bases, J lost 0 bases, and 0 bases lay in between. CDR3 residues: CASSEYSGANVLTF. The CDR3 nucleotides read TGTGCCAGCAGTGAATACTCTGGGGCCAACGTCCTGACTTTC.

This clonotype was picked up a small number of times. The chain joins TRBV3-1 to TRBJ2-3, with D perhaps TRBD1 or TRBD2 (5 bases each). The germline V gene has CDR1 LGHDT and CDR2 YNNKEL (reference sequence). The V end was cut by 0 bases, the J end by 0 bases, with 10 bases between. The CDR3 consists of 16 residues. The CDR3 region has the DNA TGTGCCAGCAGCCAAGATGGGACGGTCAGCACAGATACGCAGTATTTT. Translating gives CASSQDGTVSTDTQYF.

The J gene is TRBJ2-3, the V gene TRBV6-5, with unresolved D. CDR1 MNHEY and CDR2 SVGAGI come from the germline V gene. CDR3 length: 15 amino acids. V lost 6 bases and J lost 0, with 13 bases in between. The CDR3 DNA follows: TGTGCCAGCAGGATGGGCTTACCTAGCACAGATACGCAGTATTTT. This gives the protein CASRMGLPSTDTQYF.

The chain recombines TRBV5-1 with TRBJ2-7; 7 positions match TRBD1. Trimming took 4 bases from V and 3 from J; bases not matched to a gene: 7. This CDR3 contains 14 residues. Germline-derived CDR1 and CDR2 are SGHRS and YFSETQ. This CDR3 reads CASSQTGTVYEQYF. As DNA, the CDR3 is TGCGCCAGCAGCCAGACCGGGACAGTCTACGAGCAGTACTTC. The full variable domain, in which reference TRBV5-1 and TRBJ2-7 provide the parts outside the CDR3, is KAGVTQTPRYLIKTRGQQVTLSCSPISGHRSVSWYQQTPGQGLQFLFEYFSETQRNKGNFPGRFSGRQFSNSRSEMNVSTLELGDSALYLCASSQTGTVYEQYFGPGTRLTVT.

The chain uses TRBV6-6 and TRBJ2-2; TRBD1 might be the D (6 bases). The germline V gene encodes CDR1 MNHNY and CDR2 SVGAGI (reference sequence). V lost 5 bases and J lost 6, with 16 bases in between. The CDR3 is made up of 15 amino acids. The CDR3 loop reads CASSVHRVRPGELFF. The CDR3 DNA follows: TGTGCCAGCAGTGTCCACAGGGTCCGTCCCGGGGAGCTGTTTTTT.

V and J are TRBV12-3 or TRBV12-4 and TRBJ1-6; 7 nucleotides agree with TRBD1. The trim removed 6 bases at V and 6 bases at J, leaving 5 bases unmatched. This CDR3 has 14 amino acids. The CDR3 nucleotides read TGTGCCAGCAGGAGGGACAGAAGTAATTCACCCCTCCACTTT. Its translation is CASRRDRSNSPLHF.

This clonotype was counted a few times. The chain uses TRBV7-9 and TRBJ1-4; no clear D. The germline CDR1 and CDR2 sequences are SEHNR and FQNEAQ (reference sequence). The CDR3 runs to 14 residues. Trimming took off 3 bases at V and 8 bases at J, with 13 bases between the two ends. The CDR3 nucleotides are TGTGCCAGCAGCTTCGGTCAAGGGAGGGAAAAACTGTTTTTT. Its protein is CASSFGQGREKLFF.

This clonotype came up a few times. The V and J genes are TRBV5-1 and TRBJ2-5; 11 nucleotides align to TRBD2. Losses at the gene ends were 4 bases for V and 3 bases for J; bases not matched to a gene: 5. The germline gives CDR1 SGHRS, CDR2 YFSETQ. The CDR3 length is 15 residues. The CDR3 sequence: CASSVAGGREETQYF. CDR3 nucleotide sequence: TGCGCCAGCAGCGTAGCGGGGGGGCGCGAAGAGACCCAGTACTTC.